This passage covers 12 T cell receptor beta chains from one sample sequenced in a study of blood T cells in healthy people across ages. The authors ran a second PCR of about 6 to 11 cycles using a sample-barcoded 5' primer and a J-beta primer mix. In TCRdb, the 5' RACE reads were re-called with MiXCR into one record per CDR3 protein. In the table there are about 1.8 million distinct CDR3 sequences, around half of which are singletons. Sequencing was carried out using blood. The receptors originated from a woman aged 40 to 49 in good health.

The chain joins TRBV2 to TRBJ2-1; D possibly matches TRBD1 or TRBD2 (7 bases each). Germline V lookup: CDR1 SNHLY, CDR2 FYNNEI. V lost 10 bases, J lost 9 bases, and 16 bases lay in between. CDR3 size: 12 residues. CDR3 in amino acids: CATPGGVGEQFF. In nucleotides, the CDR3 is TGTGCCACCCCAGGGGGGGTGGGTGAGCAGTTCTTC.

The chain is built from TRBV12-3 or TRBV12-4 and TRBJ1-1; D call uncertain. V gave up 6 bases and J gave up 1 base, with 12 bases separating them. The CDR3 extends over 14 amino acids. The CDR3 DNA sequence: TGTGCCAGCAGAAACGGAAGGGAGAACACTGAAGCTTTCTTT. Translation gives CASRNGRENTEAFF.

The chain links TRBV5-1 to TRBJ1-4; D is possibly TRBD1 (6 bases). Germline CDR1 reads SGHRS; CDR2 reads YFSETQ. The CDR3 spans 9 residues. CDR3 in amino acids: CEEGGELFF. In nucleotides, the CDR3 is TGCGAGGAGGGGGGAGAACTGTTTTTT.

The chain carries TRBV28 and TRBJ2-5; D gene uncertain. Trimming took 5 bases from V and 1 from J, leaving 17 bases between them. This CDR3 region has 16 residues. Germline V gene sequence: CDR1 MDHEN, CDR2 SYDVKM. CDR3 amino acids: CASSGRTAAPQETQYF. CDR3 bases: TGTGCCAGCAGTGGAAGGACGGCTGCACCCCAAGAGACCCAGTACTTC.

This clonotype came up a few times. The V call is TRBV7-3, the J call TRBJ2-1; 8 nucleotides match TRBD2. The germline V gene has CDR1 SGHTA and CDR2 FQGTGA. V shed 4 bases and J 4 bases; nucleotides not matched to a gene: 9. This CDR3 has 16 amino acids. The CDR3 coding sequence is TGTGCCAGCAGCTCCGGGGGGGCGGGGGTTTACAATGAGCAGTTCTTC. Residues: CASSSGGAGVYNEQFF.

This clonotype was seen more than once but under ten times. The gene calls are TRBV5-6 and TRBJ2-5; no definite D call. Trimming stripped 1 base from V and 5 bases from J, with 12 bases between. This CDR3 has 14 amino acids. The germline V gene encodes CDR1 SGHDT and CDR2 YYEEEE. CDR3 sequence (DNA): TGTGCCAGCAGCTTGTATCTCAAGGAGGAGACCCAGTACTTC. Translation gives CASSLYLKEETQYF.

The V call is TRBV6-6, the J call TRBJ2-3; a possible D gene is TRBD1 (5 bases). Germline values: CDR1 MNHNY, CDR2 SVGAGI (reference sequence). V was shortened by 8 bases and J by 0 bases, with 12 bases between the two germline ends. The CDR3 is made up of 14 amino acids. CDR3 nucleotide sequence: TGTGCCAGCGCCGACAGCTCTAGCACAGATACGCAGTATTTT. It codes for CASADSSSTDTQYF.

The chain links TRBV7-6 to TRBJ2-7, with 9 bases identical to TRBD2. The CDR3 runs to 18 residues. With 1 base clipped from V and 3 bases from J, the junction kept 13 bases outside the gene matches. Germline V gene sequence: CDR1 SGHVS, CDR2 FNYEAQ. DNA of the CDR3: TGTGCCAGCAGCTTAGTGGCTAGCGGGGAGACCGGACTCTACGAGCAGTACTTC. As protein: CASSLVASGETGLYEQYF.

This clonotype was picked up a small number of times. This chain links TRBV28 with TRBJ2-1; D uncertain. The germline V gene encodes CDR1 MDHEN and CDR2 SYDVKM. Trimming stripped 7 bases from V and 3 bases from J, with 13 bases between. This CDR3 is 14 amino acids long. The CDR3 region is CASTRRGIYNEQFF. The CDR3 DNA is TGTGCCAGCACCCGCCGTGGGATCTACAATGAGCAGTTCTTC.

This chain connects TRBV6-5 to TRBJ2-5; no reliable D call. In germline, CDR1 is MNHEY, CDR2 SVGAGI. The germline V and J ends were trimmed by 0 bases and 5 bases, with 16 bases remaining between them. The length of the CDR3 is 16 residues. CDR3 sequence reads: CASSYSVVLKTETQYF. The CDR3, as DNA: TGTGCCAGCAGTTACTCGGTTGTTCTGAAGACGGAGACCCAGTACTTC.

V usage is TRBV3-1 and J usage is TRBJ2-1; the D gene is possibly TRBD2 (5 bases). The CDR3 consists of 17 residues. Germline CDR1 is LGHDT and CDR2 is YNNKEL (reference sequence). V was clipped by 2 bases and J by 2 bases, with 16 bases between them. This CDR3 reads CASSQPSRGGTYNEQFF. DNA of the CDR3: TGTGCCAGCAGCCAACCCTCGCGAGGAGGCACCTACAATGAGCAGTTCTTC.

This chain uses TRBV2 with TRBJ2-4; no clear D. V shed 0 bases and J shed 13 bases, with 19 bases lying between them. CDR1 and CDR2 from the germline V gene are SNHLY and FYNNEI. The CDR3 covers 15 residues. The DNA for the CDR3 is TGTGCCAGCAGTGAAGCGCTTCACCGAAAGTCGGAGCAGTACTTC. Amino acid sequence: CASSEALHRKSEQYF. The variable domain in full, with the rest retrieved from reference TRBV2 and TRBJ2-4, is EPEVTQTPSHQVTQMGQEVILRCVPISNHLYFYWYRQILGQKVEFLVSFYNNEISEKSEIFDDQFSVERPDGSNFTLKIRSTKLEDSAMYFCASSEALHRKSEQYFGAGTRLSVL.